Following are 25 T cell receptor beta chains from one sample sequenced in a study of shared clonotypes between healthy human individuals. Method: immunoSEQ multiplex PCR; TCRdb's copy keeps in-frame clones and lacks some. The data show a few million clones, with 85% to 95% seen just once and over 0.12% held by the top ten. The sequenced material came from naive CD4+ T cells sorted from blood. Subset meaning: CD45RA+ positively selected. These receptors came from a man younger than 30 in good health.

The genes are TRBV2 and TRBJ2-3; D is unresolved. Per the germline V gene, CDR1 is SNHLY and CDR2 is FYNNEI. Trimming shortened V by 7 bases and J by 3 bases, and 8 bases separated the two germline ends. This CDR3 is built from 12 residues. The CDR3 DNA reads as TGTGCCAGCAAGGAAGAGACAGATACGCAGTATTTT. Amino acids: CASKEETDTQYF.

This clone was recorded only once. This chain links TRBV19 with TRBJ2-1; 11 bases fit TRBD1. Germline V gene sequence: CDR1 LNHDA, CDR2 SQIVND (reference sequence). After removal of 6 bases from V and 7 bases from J, the junction contained 11 bases not matched to a gene. This CDR3 region has 16 residues. The CDR3 DNA reads TGTGCCAGTAGCTCGGTGGACAGGGGGCGATTGAATGAGCAGTTCTTC. Translation: CASSSVDRGRLNEQFF.

This chain joins TRBV6-5 and TRBJ2-7; 8 bases match TRBD2. Germline CDR1 and CDR2: MNHEY and SVGAGI. V lost 5 bases to trimming and J lost 11 bases; unmatched junction nucleotides: 8. The CDR3 loop spans 12 amino acids. CDR3 in DNA: TGTGCCAGCAGTCCCGGGGGGGGCCGCAAGTACTTC. It encodes CASSPGGGRKYF.

The chain uses TRBV7-8 and TRBJ1-6; tentatively, D is TRBD1 (6 bases). The CDR3 totals 14 residues. Germline V lookup: CDR1 SGHVS, CDR2 FQNEAQ. The V end was cut by 3 bases, the J end by 7 bases, with 10 bases between. Written as DNA, the CDR3 is TGTGCCAGCAGCTTGACAGGTGCCAATTCACCCCTCCACTTT. The encoded protein is CASSLTGANSPLHF.

The V and J genes are TRBV7-9 and TRBJ2-3; D call uncertain. The V end lost 2 bases, the J end lost 5 bases, and 8 bases lay between the germline ends. This CDR3 has 13 amino acids. Germline-derived CDR1 and CDR2 are SEHNR and FQNEAQ (reference sequence). Here the CDR3 DNA reads TGTGCCAGCAGCTTATGGGGTCAAGATACGCAGTATTTT. Translation gives CASSLWGQDTQYF.

As concerns this clone: Other DNA variants within this sample encode the same CDR3. The V gene is TRBV5-1, the J gene TRBJ2-7; either TRBD1 or TRBD2 may supply D (5 bases each). The CDR3 loop spans 15 amino acids. The germline V gene has CDR1 SGHRS and CDR2 YFSETQ. V was cut by 0 bases and J by 0 bases, with 10 bases left in between. CDR3 loop: CASSLGGKSSYEQYF. The CDR3 DNA reads as TGCGCCAGCAGCTTGGGGGGGAAGTCCTCCTACGAGCAGTACTTC.

V gene TRBV7-2 combines with J gene TRBJ2-5; 15 nucleotides line up with TRBD2. With 3 bases clipped from V and 4 bases from J, the junction kept 3 bases outside the gene matches. The CDR3 length is 16 residues. Germline CDR1 is SGHTA and CDR2 is FQGNSA. This CDR3 is CASSFRTSGRGETQYF. The DNA for the CDR3 is TGTGCCAGCAGCTTCCGGACTAGCGGGAGGGGAGAGACCCAGTACTTC.

This clone was detected only a few times. V gene TRBV11-2 combines with J gene TRBJ2-2; the D gene could be TRBD1 or TRBD2 (5 bases each). V lost 4 bases to trimming and J lost 2 bases, with 11 bases between them. This CDR3 is built from 15 residues. CDR1 is SGHAT and CDR2 is FQNNGV in the germline V gene. The CDR3 sequence is CASSSGTHNTGELFF. CDR3 DNA: TGTGCCAGCAGCTCCGGGACCCATAACACCGGGGAGCTGTTTTTT.

The chain recombines TRBV2 with TRBJ1-3; D remains unclear. Germline loops: CDR1 SNHLY, CDR2 FYNNEI. The CDR3 contains 16 residues. Between the trimmed V and J ends, which lost 3 bases and 1 base, there was a span of 13 bases. The CDR3 DNA reads TGTGCCAGCAGTGACACCTCTCGTGGATCTGGAAACACCATATATTTT. This sequence encodes CASSDTSRGSGNTIYF.

The chain has TRBV10-2 and TRBJ1-4; 9 bases agree with TRBD1. This CDR3 is 17 amino acids long. Germline V gene data show CDR1 as WSHSY and CDR2 as SAAADI. The V segment lost 3 bases and the J segment 7 bases; nucleotides outside the gene matches: 12. The CDR3 DNA reads TGCGCCAGCAGTGATAATCCCGGGACAGGGACAATTGAAAAACTGTTTTTT. As protein: CASSDNPGTGTIEKLFF.

This clone was observed a single time. The same CDR3 arises from other DNA sequences in this sample as well. V is TRBV10-3 and J is TRBJ2-7; D gene ambiguous. This CDR3 region has 12 residues. Per germline, CDR1 ENHRY and CDR2 SYGVKD. The germline V and J ends were trimmed by 0 bases and 4 bases, with 4 bases remaining between them. CDR3 loop: CAISESSYEQYF. CDR3 coding DNA: TGTGCCATCAGTGAGTCGAGTTACGAGCAGTACTTC.

V gene TRBV5-4 combines with J gene TRBJ2-3, with 14 bases aligning to TRBD2. V was pared by 0 bases and J by 0 bases, with 9 bases of the junction left unmatched. CDR1 and CDR2 (germline): SGHNT, YYREEE (reference sequence). The CDR3 loop spans 20 amino acids. The CDR3, as DNA: TGTGCCAGCAGCTTGGGGTCTAGGACTAGCGGGGGGCCCAGCACAGATACGCAGTATTTT. As protein: CASSLGSRTSGGPSTDTQYF.

The rearrangement uses TRBV25-1 and TRBJ2-7; 9 bases fit TRBD1. This CDR3 contains 15 residues. Germline CDR1 is MGHDK and CDR2 is SYGVNS. J lost 1 base, V lost 3 bases, and 4 bases had no gene match. Here the CDR3 reads CASSESGTGSYEQYF. DNA of the CDR3: TGTGCCAGCAGTGAGTCCGGGACAGGGTCCTACGAGCAGTACTTC.

The J gene is TRBJ2-4, the V gene TRBV11-2; 10 positions agree with TRBD2. The CDR3 runs to 13 residues. Germline V lookup: CDR1 SGHAT, CDR2 FQNNGV. V trimming: 6 bases; J trimming: 7 bases; junction bases outside the gene matches: 3. The CDR3 nucleotides are TGTGCCAGCAGACTGACTAGCGGGAACATTCAGTACTTC. Protein product: CASRLTSGNIQYF.

This clone was found a few times. In the same sample, other DNA sequences code for this CDR3. The chain carries TRBV30 and TRBJ1-1; unclear D gene. V dropped 5 bases and J dropped 1 base, with 8 bases sitting between them. CDR1 and CDR2 from the germline V gene are GTSNPN and SVGIG (reference sequence). This CDR3 has 12 amino acids. The CDR3 protein is CAWRQANTEAFF. CDR3 in DNA: TGTGCCTGGCGGCAGGCGAACACTGAAGCTTTCTTT.

The chain joins TRBV12-5 to TRBJ2-7; D is possibly TRBD2 (7 bases). CDR1 and CDR2 (germline): LGHNT, FRNRAP. V was trimmed by 7 bases and J by 3 bases, leaving 13 bases between them. The length of the CDR3 is 13 residues. CDR3 sequence: CASARGGVYEQYF. Here the CDR3 DNA reads TGTGCTAGTGCCCGAGGGGGGGTCTACGAGCAGTACTTC.

This clone has only one observation. This chain links TRBV18 with TRBJ1-2; D possibly corresponds to TRBD1 (5 bases). The V end was cut by 3 bases, the J end by 4 bases, with 24 bases between. Germline assignment: CDR1 KGHSH and CDR2 LQKENI. CDR3 length: 18 amino acids. DNA of the CDR3: TGTGCCAGCTCACCCAAGGACAAACCACCCACTAAGAGCTATGGCTACACCTTC. Translation: CASSPKDKPPTKSYGYTF.

The chain couples TRBV28 to TRBJ1-3, with D possibly matching TRBD1 (6 bases). The CDR3 covers 16 residues. Looked up from germline, CDR1 is MDHEN and CDR2 is SYDVKM. Trimming left V 2 bases short and J 0 bases short, with 11 bases between. CDR3 sequence (DNA): TGTGCCAGCAGTTTAGTTGGACAGTACTCTGGAAACACCATATATTTT. It specifies CASSLVGQYSGNTIYF. Variable domain in full (rest from reference TRBV28 and TRBJ1-3): DVKVTQSSRYLVKRTGEKVFLECVQDMDHENMFWYRQDPGLGLRLIYFSYDVKMKEKGDIPEGYSVSREKKERFSLILESASTNQTSMYLCASSLVGQYSGNTIYFGEGSWLTVV.

V is TRBV4-3 and J is TRBJ1-6, with 9 bases aligning to TRBD1. V lost 4 bases and J lost 1; bases outside the gene matches: 2. The CDR3 is made up of 16 amino acids. CDR1 is LGHNA, CDR2 YSLEER, per germline. The CDR3 loop is CASSRQGGSYNSPLHF. Here the CDR3 DNA reads TGCGCCAGCAGCCGACAGGGGGGGTCCTATAATTCACCCCTCCACTTT.

The genes are TRBV30 and TRBJ1-5; the D gene is possibly TRBD1 (5 bases). V lost 2 bases and J lost 2, with 13 bases in between. Germline-derived CDR1 and CDR2 are GTSNPN and SVGIG (reference sequence). This CDR3 contains 15 residues. CDR3 in DNA: TGTGCCTGGAGTCGGGGCCCGCGCGGCAATCAGCCCCAGCATTTT. The encoded protein is CAWSRGPRGNQPQHF.

This chain joins TRBV19 and TRBJ2-3; 9 nucleotides line up with TRBD2. V dropped 3 bases and J dropped 4; count of bases not matched to a gene: 5. CDR1 is LNHDA, CDR2 SQIVND, per germline (reference sequence). The CDR3 consists of 15 residues. CDR3 nucleotides: TGTGCCAGTAGTATCCGTGGCGGGAGGGCAGATACGCAGTATTTT. As protein: CASSIRGGRADTQYF.

This chain connects TRBV6-6 to TRBJ1-1, with D perhaps matching TRBD1 (5 bases). Trimming stripped 0 bases from V and 1 base from J, with 12 bases between. The germline V gene encodes CDR1 MNHNY and CDR2 SVGAGI (reference sequence). There are 16 residues in the CDR3. The CDR3 protein is CASSYSAAGPNTEAFF. In DNA, the CDR3 is TGTGCCAGCAGTTACTCGGCGGCAGGGCCGAACACTGAAGCTTTCTTT.

This clone was detected once. The chain joins TRBV5-1 to TRBJ1-1, with D maybe TRBD1 (5 bases). Germline-derived CDR1 and CDR2 are SGHRS and YFSETQ. Between the trimmed V and J ends, which lost 0 bases and 6 bases, there was a span of 12 bases. The CDR3 loop spans 14 amino acids. CDR3: CASSLGQKASEAFF. CDR3 coding DNA: TGCGCCAGCAGCTTGGGACAGAAAGCCTCTGAAGCTTTCTTT.

This sequence joins TRBV7-9 and TRBJ1-6, with D hard to call. Germline values: CDR1 SEHNR, CDR2 FQNEAQ (reference sequence). V was cut by 2 bases and J by 4 bases, with 9 bases left in between. The CDR3 is 15 residues long. CDR3 region: CASSLREPYNSPLHF. As DNA, the CDR3 is TGTGCCAGCAGCTTAAGGGAGCCGTATAATTCACCCCTCCACTTT.

The genes are TRBV27 and TRBJ2-1; TRBD2 aligns across 12 bases. The CDR3 consists of 13 residues. V shed 8 bases and J 9 bases; nucleotides not matched to a gene: 5. Per the germline V gene, CDR1 is MNHEY and CDR2 is SMNVEV (reference sequence). This chain's CDR3 is CASRLAGAVEQFF. The CDR3 DNA follows: TGTGCCAGCCGACTAGCGGGAGCCGTTGAGCAGTTCTTC.